This T cell receptor (beta chain) derives from a study of cytomegalovirus exposure and HLA in healthy donors. Notes on this clone: Its antigen is not identified.

The PCR employed 60 Vbeta primers together with 13 Jbeta primers. Profiling relied on immunoSEQ multiplex PCR, and the TCRdb table lists in-frame clones only, not all of them. The sample holds 110,000 to 150,000 clones, approximately 80% seen once. V gave up 0 bases and J gave up 7 bases, with 9 bases separating them. This CDR3 spans 13 amino acids. The germline V gene has CDR1 SNHLY and CDR2 FYNNEI. Study-wide findings and caveats: Later analysis suggested links between common viral pathogens and several top significant clusters. Reported performance of the classifier showed diagnosis of cytomegalovirus status with high specificity and sensitivity.

This clonotype was obtained from a woman in her 50s in good health and CMV-seronegative. J is TRBJ2-5 and V is TRBV2, with a weak D call TRBD1 (5 bases). Sequenced sample: PBMCs. The chain's CDR3 is CASSEAQGVTQYF. The CDR3 DNA sequence: TGTGCCAGCAGTGAAGCCCAGGGTGTGACCCAGTACTTC.